This T cell receptor beta chain is drawn from a study of blood T cells in healthy people across ages. The overall study: T cells yielded about one barcoded beta molecule per two cells through template switching. Study-wide results and caveats: Older age coincided with a roughly linear decline in TCR beta diversity per million T cells. More naive CD4+ cells and higher diversity marked long-lived donors relative to aged donors.

This clonotype was observed a single time. Its antigen is currently unknown. This CDR3 has 13 residues. The V gene's germline CDR1 is SNHLY and CDR2 FYNNEI. Trimming removed 4 bases from V and 6 bases from J, with 12 bases in between. A second 7 to 11 cycle PCR used barcoded and J-beta primers. TCRdb called the 5' RACE reads again in MiXCR, with one record for every CDR3 protein. The sample shows about 1,400,000 distinct CDR3 sequences, roughly 64% of them seen only once. The sequencing input was blood. The sequence was collected from a young man in good health. This rearrangement joins TRBV2 to TRBJ1-1, with TRBD1 as a possible D gene (5 bases). CDR3 sequence: CASSVTRVAEAFF. The CDR3 coding sequence is TGTGCCAGCAGTGTAACCAGGGTAGCTGAAGCTTTCTTT.